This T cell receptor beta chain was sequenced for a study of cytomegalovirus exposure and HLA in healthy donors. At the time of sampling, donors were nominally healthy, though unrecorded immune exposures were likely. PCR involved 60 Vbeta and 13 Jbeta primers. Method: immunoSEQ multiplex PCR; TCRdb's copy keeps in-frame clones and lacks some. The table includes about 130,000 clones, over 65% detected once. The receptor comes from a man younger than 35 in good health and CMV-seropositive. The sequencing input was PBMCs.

CDR3 sequence: CASSQVAGSMNTEAFF. The DNA for the CDR3 is TGCGCCAGCAGCCAAGTCGCAGGGTCCATGAACACTGAAGCTTTCTTT. The rearrangement joins TRBV4-3 to TRBJ1-1, with D perhaps matching TRBD1 (5 bases). Per the germline V gene, CDR1 is LGHNA and CDR2 is YSLEER. V was clipped by 1 base and J by 0 bases, with 12 bases between them. The CDR3 totals 16 residues.